The present TCR beta chain was sequenced within a study of T cell responses to AZD1222 COVID-19 vaccine. This clone showed up just once. Clones were sequenced by immunoSEQ multiplex PCR, and TCRdb holds only the in-frame ones, with some missing. Of roughly 80,000 clones detected, about nine tenths appear once; the ten largest clones hold about 5%. The sample here was peripheral blood, taken 28 days after the second AZD1222 dose. The source of this sequence is an adult who received the AZD1222 COVID-19 vaccine.

CDR3 DNA: TGTGCCAGCAGCTCAGGGGGGGCAGGGTCCTACGAGCAGTACTTC. Protein: CASSSGGAGSYEQYF. The rearrangement uses TRBV7-2 and TRBJ2-7; D may be TRBD1 or TRBD2 (7 bases each). The CDR3 contains 15 residues. The germline CDR1 and CDR2 sequences are SGHTA and FQGNSA. V was clipped by 4 bases and J by 1 base, with 14 bases between them.